The source of this T cell receptor (beta chain) is a study of cytomegalovirus exposure and HLA in healthy donors. General observations from the study: As a later analysis revealed, the rate of TCR association differed by HLA locus, with DRB1 most and HLA-C fewest. TCR beta V- and J-gene trimming, according to a later analysis, was linked to a missense DCLRE1C variant. There were reportedly fewer N-insertions in an Asian-associated ancestry cluster than the approximately 630-donor mean, in a later analysis.

Note on this clone: Its target is not known.

A multiplex PCR was run with 60 Vbeta primers and 13 Jbeta primers. Assay: immunoSEQ multiplex PCR; the TCRdb copy retains only in-frame clones and omits some. The sample holds approximately 170,000 clones, 80% to 90% seen once. CDR1 and CDR2 from the germline V gene are SGHRS and YFSETQ. This CDR3 has 14 amino acids. Trimming stripped 0 bases from V and 2 bases from J, with 7 bases between. This chain links TRBV5-1 with TRBJ2-3; D is possibly TRBD1 (5 bases). The sample comprised PBMCs. The TCR comes from a man aged 25-40 years in good health and CMV-seropositive. CDR3 DNA: TGCGCCAGCAGCTTGGGACAGTTCACAGATACGCAGTATTTT. It yields the protein CASSLGQFTDTQYF.